A single sample is the source of the 19 T cell receptor beta chains below, sequenced in a study of immune evolution from preneoplasia to lung adenocarcinoma. Sequenced by immunoSEQ multiplex PCR; TCRdb stores in-frame clones only, minus some. The sample comprises about 3,200 clones, around three quarters of which are singletons, and approximately 3.6% rests with the top ten. Sample: FFPE adjacent normal lung tissue. These receptors all come from a donor older than 65 with lung adenocarcinoma.

Notes on this clone: This specimen includes other DNA sequences encoding the same CDR3. The gene calls are TRBV6-5 and TRBJ2-5, with D tentatively TRBD1 or TRBD2 (5 bases each). This CDR3 has 15 residues. V lost 0 bases, J lost 2 bases, and 10 bases lay in between. CDR1 is MNHEY and CDR2 is SVGAGI in the germline V gene. The CDR3 sequence is CASSYSGGPQETQYF. CDR3 bases: TGTGCCAGCAGTTACTCTGGGGGACCGCAAGAGACCCAGTACTTC.

Remarks on this clone: This specimen includes other DNA sequences encoding the same CDR3. The V call is TRBV11-2, the J call TRBJ2-2; TRBD2 is a possible D gene (5 bases). This CDR3 contains 12 residues. V was clipped by 10 bases and J by 6 bases, with 12 bases between them. Germline lookup yields CDR1 SGHAT and CDR2 FQNNGV. The CDR3 protein is CANGVVAGELFF. CDR3 bases: TGTGCCAACGGGGTCGTTGCCGGGGAGCTGTTTTTT.

This clone was seen only a few times. This chain joins TRBV6-5 and TRBJ2-7; D possibly corresponds to TRBD1 (6 bases). Germline values: CDR1 MNHEY, CDR2 SVGAGI. V lost 4 bases to trimming and J lost 2 bases, with 12 bases between them. CDR3 length: 14 residues. The CDR3 bases are TGTGCCAGCAGTTCAGGGGTTATTCCCTACGAGCAGTACTTC. The encoded protein is CASSSGVIPYEQYF.

J is TRBJ2-7 and V is TRBV4-2, with 8 positions matching TRBD1. The length of the CDR3 is 15 residues. The germline V gene has CDR1 LGHNA and CDR2 YNFKEQ. The trim removed 0 bases at V and 3 bases at J, leaving 4 bases unmatched. DNA of the CDR3: TGTGCCAGCAGCCAAGAACTGGGACAGGACTACGAGCAGTACTTC. It specifies CASSQELGQDYEQYF.

The table lists this clone with a few counts. The chain is built from TRBV27 and TRBJ2-1, with TRBD2 matching 14 bases. This CDR3 has 17 amino acids. V shed 0 bases, J shed 8 bases, and the junction held 6 bases outside the gene matches. Germline V gene data show CDR1 as MNHEY and CDR2 as SMNVEV (reference sequence). The CDR3 DNA reads as TGTGCCAGCAGTTTATCCTCGGGACTAGCGGGAGCCCATGAGCAGTTCTTC. It codes for CASSLSSGLAGAHEQFF.

The chain has TRBV27 and TRBJ2-5; the D gene is possibly TRBD1 (5 bases). The ends were cut back, 6 bases at V and 5 bases at J, with 16 bases in the middle. Germline CDR1 reads MNHEY; CDR2 reads SMNVEV (reference sequence). This CDR3 spans 14 amino acids. The CDR3 coding sequence is TGTGCCAGCAGACGCCTGACAGCATTGGAGACCCAGTACTTC. Its protein product is CASRRLTALETQYF.

A single count supports this clone. The CDR3 loop is CAWDQRTLSGQYF. The CDR3 DNA reads TGTGCCTGGGACCAGCGCACCCTCTCCGGGCAGTACTTC. The gene calls are TRBV30 and TRBJ2-5; no reliable D call. The CDR3 is 13 amino acids. Germline V gives CDR1 GTSNPN, CDR2 SVGIG (reference sequence). Trimming cost V 5 bases and J 11 bases, with 21 bases left between them. Variable domain in full (rest from reference TRBV30 and TRBJ2-5): SQTIHQWPATLVQPVGSPLSLECTVEGTSNPNLYWYRQAAGRGLQLLFYSVGIGQISSEVPQNLSASRPQDRQFILSSKKLLLSDSGFYLCAWDQRTLSGQYFGPGTRLLVL.

The chain combines TRBV2 with TRBJ2-2; 12 positions match TRBD2. The CDR3 totals 17 residues. Germline CDR1 is SNHLY and CDR2 is FYNNEI. Germline trimming cut 11 bases from V and 8 bases from J; bases unmatched to any gene: 18. CDR3 in amino acids: CAEAGVRTSGNQGELFF. CDR3 in DNA: TGTGCCGAGGCTGGGGTGAGGACTAGCGGGAATCAGGGGGAGCTGTTTTTT. Variable domain in full (rest from reference TRBV2 and TRBJ2-2): EPEVTQTPSHQVTQMGQEVILRCVPISNHLYFYWYRQILGQKVEFLVSFYNNEISEKSEIFDDQFSVERPDGSNFTLKIRSTKLEDSAMYFCAEAGVRTSGNQGELFFGEGSRLTVL.

On this clone itself: This sample also contains other DNA sequences that code for the same CDR3. The V and J genes are TRBV4-2 and TRBJ2-1; the match to TRBD2 covers 7 bases. This CDR3 contains 15 residues. The V gene's germline CDR1 is LGHNA and CDR2 YNFKEQ. Unmatched junction bases numbered 6, after V lost 3 bases and J lost 4 bases. CDR3 nucleotides: TGTGCCAGCAGCCAGGGGCTAGCGGATTACAATGAGCAGTTCTTC. Translated: CASSQGLADYNEQFF.

This clone turned up a few times. The chain recombines TRBV7-2 with TRBJ1-1; D is undetermined. The CDR3 loop spans 17 amino acids. Germline V gives CDR1 SGHTA, CDR2 FQGNSA. The ends were cut back, 5 bases at V and 1 base at J, with 20 bases in the middle. The CDR3 DNA reads as TGTGCCAGCAGCCGAGAGACGGGCCGCTATAGGAACACTGAAGCTTTCTTT. Encoded protein: CASSRETGRYRNTEAFF.

Worth noting for this clone: One end of the junction varies from germline; a read error may be responsible. The chain has TRBV7-7 and TRBJ2-5, with TRBD2 identical over 7 bases. Germline V CDR1 and CDR2: SSHAT, FNYEAQ (reference sequence). The CDR3 is 17 amino acids. The CDR3 loop is CASSPGRTRQFGETQYF. The CDR3, as DNA: TGTGCTAGCAGTCCCGGGAGGACTAGACAATTCGGGGAGACCCAGTACTTC.

This clone was counted only a few times. This chain connects TRBV10-3 to TRBJ2-2, with no clear D. Germline assignment: CDR1 ENHRY and CDR2 SYGVKD. Between the trimmed V and J ends, which lost 3 bases and 2 bases, there was a span of 13 bases. CDR3 size: 16 residues. As DNA, the CDR3 is TGTGCCATCAGTGAAGTGCAGCGCCTTAACACCGGGGAGCTGTTTTTT. Protein product: CAISEVQRLNTGELFF.

J is TRBJ1-2 and V is TRBV5-1, with D tentatively TRBD1 (5 bases). The germline V gene has CDR1 SGHRS and CDR2 YFSETQ. Trimming took off 4 bases at V and 5 bases at J, with 18 bases between the two ends. This CDR3 region has 15 residues. The CDR3 sequence: CASSITTGHRYGYTF. The CDR3 coding sequence is TGCGCCAGCAGCATAACCACTGGACACCGATATGGCTACACCTTC. The variable domain in full, completed from reference TRBV5-1 and TRBJ1-2, reads KAGVTQTPRYLIKTRGQQVTLSCSPISGHRSVSWYQQTPGQGLQFLFEYFSETQRNKGNFPGRFSGRQFSNSRSEMNVSTLELGDSALYLCASSITTGHRYGYTFGSGTRLTVV.

Of note for this clone: An end of the junction does not agree with germline; a read error may underlie this. Other DNA sequences in the sample encode the same CDR3. This chain links TRBV5-4 with TRBJ1-4; the D gene is possibly TRBD1 (5 bases). Germline CDR1 is SGHNT and CDR2 is YYREEE (reference sequence). This CDR3 is built from 15 residues. The CDR3 coding sequence is TGTGCCAGTAGCTTGTTCGGGGGTGGGGGTGAAAAACTGTTTTTT. As protein: CASSLFGGGGEKLFF.

This sequence joins TRBV30 and TRBJ1-1, with D perhaps TRBD1 (5 bases). Trimming removed 1 base at V and 5 bases at J, with 11 bases between. The CDR3 has 13 amino acids. Germline lookup yields CDR1 GTSNPN and CDR2 SVGIG (reference sequence). The CDR3 region is CAWSDQGLTEAFF. In DNA, the CDR3 is TGTGCCTGGAGTGACCAGGGTTTGACTGAAGCTTTCTTT.

This sequence joins TRBV7-3 and TRBJ2-7; TRBD1 is a possible D gene (5 bases). Germline loops: CDR1 SGHTA, CDR2 FQGTGA. V was clipped by 4 bases and J by 3 bases, with 10 bases between them. The CDR3 has 13 amino acids. The CDR3 loop reads CASSYDRGYEQYF. The CDR3 DNA follows: TGTGCCAGCAGCTACGATAGGGGCTACGAGCAGTACTTC.

This clone has just one count. The rearrangement links TRBV29-1 to TRBJ2-2; TRBD1 is a possible D gene (6 bases). Germline loops: CDR1 SQVTM, CDR2 ANQGSEA. The CDR3 is made up of 13 amino acids. Trimming cost V 7 bases and J 5 bases, with 14 bases left between them. The DNA of the CDR3 is TGCAGCGGTAGTCAGGGGCCAACCGGGGAGCTGTTTTTT. Translating it yields CSGSQGPTGELFF.

V usage is TRBV18 and J usage is TRBJ1-5; unclear D gene. The CDR3 contains 15 residues. V was shortened by 1 base and J by 0 bases, with 7 bases between the two germline ends. Germline CDR1 is KGHSH and CDR2 is LQKENI. This CDR3 is CASSPRGVSNQPQHF. The CDR3 DNA is TGTGCCAGCTCACCACGCGGGGTTAGCAATCAGCCCCAGCATTTT.

This sequence joins TRBV5-6 and TRBJ2-2, with 9 bases aligning to TRBD2. V lost 4 bases and J lost 6; bases outside the gene matches: 4. The CDR3 is 14 amino acids. CDR1 is SGHDT and CDR2 is YYEEEE in the germline V gene. The CDR3 here is CASSEGLASGELFF. The DNA of the CDR3 is TGTGCCAGCAGCGAGGGACTAGCCTCCGGGGAGCTGTTTTTT. Using reference TRBV5-6 and TRBJ2-2 for the parts outside the CDR3, the full variable domain is DAGVTQSPTHLIKTRGQQVTLRCSPKSGHDTVSWYQQALGQGPQFIFQYYEEEERQRGNFPDRFSGHQFPNYSSELNVNALLLGDSALYLCASSEGLASGELFFGEGSRLTVL.